This T cell receptor beta chain was retrieved from a study of T cell changes during pregnancy in multiple sclerosis. Generated by immunoSEQ multiplex PCR, the TCRdb table keeps only in-frame clones and is missing some. Altogether more than 35,000 clones are present, just over 90% being singletons, with the ten largest covering 0.78%. V lost 7 bases, J lost 6 bases, and 19 bases stayed unmatched. Germline values: CDR1 MDHEN, CDR2 SYDVKM. CDR3 length equals 18 residues. The sample was CD4+ T cells from peripheral blood mononuclear cells, taken in the third trimester of pregnancy. The clonotype comes from a female donor with multiple sclerosis, enrolled in a pregnancy study. This chain uses TRBV28 with TRBJ1-1; 11 bases agree with TRBD1. CDR3: CASTGTGTGGPFGAEAFF. DNA of the CDR3: TGTGCCAGCACGGGCACCGGGACAGGGGGACCCTTCGGGGCTGAAGCTTTCTTT.